The 22 T cell receptor beta chains in this list originate from one sample, sequenced in a study of PD-L1 blockade in urothelial cancer. Sequencing used immunoSEQ multiplex PCR; TCRdb keeps in-frame clones, though not all of them. Of roughly 43,000 clones in the sample, about four fifths are singletons; the top ten hold 2.7%. The sample consisted of PBMCs, taken around atezolizumab (anti-PD-L1) treatment. The receptors originated from a man between 65 and 85 years old with urothelial cancer.

This clone was recorded once. The rearrangement links TRBV5-5 to TRBJ2-7; TRBD1 is a possible D gene (6 bases). Looked up from germline, CDR1 is SGHKS and CDR2 is YYEKEE (reference sequence). V lost 0 bases to trimming and J lost 2 bases, with 9 bases between them. CDR3 size: 14 residues. CDR3 bases: TGTGCCAGCAGCTTGGCAGGGGCCACCTACGAGCAGTACTTC. This translates into CASSLAGATYEQYF.

The rearrangement joins TRBV7-2 to TRBJ2-1; 9 nucleotides match TRBD2. CDR3 length: 18 residues. In germline, CDR1 is SGHTA, CDR2 FQGNSA. Germline trimming cut 5 bases from V and 0 bases from J; bases unmatched to any gene: 11. CDR3 protein: CASSPAGTSSYSYNEQFF. CDR3 DNA: TGTGCCAGCAGCCCAGCCGGGACTAGCTCCTACTCCTACAATGAGCAGTTCTTC.

The table lists this clone with a count of one. The chain employs TRBV11-2 and TRBJ1-2; TRBD1 aligns across 7 bases. CDR3 size: 15 residues. Germline V gene sequence: CDR1 SGHAT, CDR2 FQNNGV. V lost 5 bases and J lost 6; bases outside the gene matches: 12. The DNA for the CDR3 is TGTGCCAGCAGCCCTGGAGGAACAGGGGCTCATGGCTACACCTTC. Encoded protein: CASSPGGTGAHGYTF.

The chain recombines TRBV9 with TRBJ2-1; TRBD2 agrees at 12 bases. Trimming removed 7 bases from V and 4 bases from J; junction bases left unmatched: 6. Germline CDR1 and CDR2: SGDLS and YYNGEE. The CDR3 covers 15 residues. CDR3 amino acids: CASSETSGSYNEQFF. Here the CDR3 DNA reads TGTGCCAGCTCGGAGACTAGCGGGAGTTACAATGAGCAGTTCTTC.

The genes are TRBV5-4 and TRBJ2-7; 12 bases agree with TRBD1. The V gene end was trimmed by 4 bases and the J gene end by 6 bases; junction bases not matched to a gene: 14. Germline CDR1 SGHNT, CDR2 YYREEE (reference sequence). This CDR3 contains 17 residues. The CDR3 loop reads CASSPKRPGTGGAEQYF. The CDR3 coding sequence is TGTGCCAGCAGCCCGAAGCGCCCGGGGACAGGGGGCGCCGAGCAGTACTTC.

V is TRBV19 and J is TRBJ2-1, with TRBD1 identical over 10 bases. V gave up 3 bases and J gave up 7 bases; unmatched junction bases: 3. The CDR3 totals 14 residues. CDR1 is LNHDA and CDR2 is SQIVND in the germline V gene (reference sequence). The CDR3 loop is CASSMVDRGNEQFF. The CDR3 nucleotides are TGTGCCAGTAGTATGGTGGACAGGGGGAATGAGCAGTTCTTC.

The rearrangement uses TRBV11-3 and TRBJ1-2, with unresolved D. Per the germline V gene, CDR1 is SGHNT and CDR2 is YENEEA. Trimming cost V 0 bases and J 8 bases, with 16 bases left between them. This CDR3 is 15 amino acids long. Here the CDR3 DNA reads TGTGCCAGCAGCTTAGATGGCCTGTCAGGAGGAGGCTACACCTTC. It encodes CASSLDGLSGGGYTF.

The chain couples TRBV6-5 to TRBJ2-7; 9 bases match TRBD2. This CDR3 region has 12 residues. The trim removed 4 bases at V and 9 bases at J, leaving 4 bases unmatched. Germline loops: CDR1 MNHEY, CDR2 SVGAGI. CDR3 bases: TGTGCCAGCAGTTTAAAGCGGGAGGTGCAGTACTTC. Amino acid sequence: CASSLKREVQYF.

The chain carries TRBV19 and TRBJ1-1; D is unresolved. The CDR3 has 13 amino acids. The V gene's germline CDR1 is LNHDA and CDR2 SQIVND (reference sequence). Trimming removed 5 bases at V and 4 bases at J, with 11 bases between. The CDR3 region has the DNA TGTGCCAGTAGTGGGTCGGCGGGCACTGAAGCTTTCTTT. Residues: CASSGSAGTEAFF.

The V and J genes are TRBV6-1 and TRBJ2-7, with 12 bases that match TRBD2. With 5 bases clipped from V and 7 bases from J, the junction kept 9 bases outside the gene matches. The CDR3 is 15 amino acids. Per germline, CDR1 MNHNS and CDR2 SASEGT. The CDR3 DNA is TGTGCCAGCAGTCAGACTAGCGGGAGTTCGAATGAGCAGTACTTC. This gives the protein CASSQTSGSSNEQYF.

J is TRBJ1-1 and V is TRBV5-4; D gene uncertain. The CDR3 runs to 15 residues. Per the germline V gene, CDR1 is SGHNT and CDR2 is YYREEE (reference sequence). Trimming cost V 0 bases and J 3 bases, with 12 bases left between them. CDR3 loop: CASSLGGKSDTEAFF. CDR3 nucleotides: TGTGCCAGCAGCTTGGGAGGGAAATCTGACACTGAAGCTTTCTTT.

V gene TRBV6-5 combines with J gene TRBJ2-3; D ambiguous. CDR1 is MNHEY, CDR2 SVGAGI, per germline. Trimming took off 10 bases at V and 6 bases at J, with 8 bases between the two ends. The CDR3 consists of 10 residues. The CDR3 coding sequence is TGTGCCACTCGTCTGGATACGCAGTATTTT. Its protein is CATRLDTQYF.

The rearrangement uses TRBV5-1 and TRBJ2-5, with D possibly being TRBD1 (6 bases). In germline, CDR1 is SGHRS, CDR2 YFSETQ. The CDR3 totals 14 residues. Trimming shortened V by 4 bases and J by 0 bases, and 10 bases separated the two germline ends. The CDR3 loop reads CASSVDSNQETQYF. As DNA, the CDR3 is TGCGCCAGCAGCGTGGACAGTAACCAAGAGACCCAGTACTTC.

This chain joins TRBV5-1 and TRBJ2-7; possible D gene TRBD2, 6 bases. The length of the CDR3 is 15 residues. Germline V gene sequence: CDR1 SGHRS, CDR2 YFSETQ. Trimming pared 0 bases from V and 7 bases from J, leaving 17 bases between. The CDR3: CASSLAVAASGEQYF. As DNA, the CDR3 is TGCGCCAGCAGCTTGGCGGTAGCTGCCAGCGGGGAGCAGTACTTC. The variable domain in full, with the rest retrieved from reference TRBV5-1 and TRBJ2-7, is KAGVTQTPRYLIKTRGQQVTLSCSPISGHRSVSWYQQTPGQGLQFLFEYFSETQRNKGNFPGRFSGRQFSNSRSEMNVSTLELGDSALYLCASSLAVAASGEQYFGPGTRLTVT.

CDR3 sequence reads: CASSLEGRTSYEQYF. The DNA for the CDR3 is TGTGCCAGCAGCTTAGAAGGCCGGACAAGCTACGAGCAGTACTTC. The chain couples TRBV7-8 to TRBJ2-7, with D tentatively TRBD1 (5 bases). Germline-derived CDR1 and CDR2 are SGHVS and FQNEAQ. The V gene lost 1 base and the J gene lost 3 bases, with 13 bases spanning the gap. The CDR3 has 15 residues.

The V call is TRBV18, the J call TRBJ2-7; D is perhaps TRBD2 (5 bases). Per the germline V gene, CDR1 is KGHSH and CDR2 is LQKENI. The CDR3 has 14 residues. Between the trimmed V and J ends, which lost 2 bases and 5 bases, there was a span of 13 bases. CDR3 sequence reads: CASSPFEGPDEQYF. The CDR3 coding sequence is TGTGCCAGCTCACCATTCGAGGGTCCCGACGAGCAGTACTTC.

V and J are TRBV7-2 and TRBJ1-1; 11 nucleotides agree with TRBD1. Germline V lookup: CDR1 SGHTA, CDR2 FQGNSA. The junction had 9 bases not matched to a gene; V was cut back by 6 bases and J by 6 bases. This CDR3 is built from 15 residues. The CDR3 here is CASSFDGQGAAEAFF. The CDR3 nucleotides read TGTGCCAGCAGTTTTGATGGACAGGGGGCCGCTGAAGCTTTCTTT.

V is TRBV7-3 and J is TRBJ2-5; possible D gene TRBD1, 6 bases. Trimming left V 1 base short and J 4 bases short, with 16 bases between. The CDR3 loop spans 16 amino acids. The germline V gene encodes CDR1 SGHTA and CDR2 FQGTGA. The CDR3 here is CASSLNAPGHGETQYF. The CDR3 coding sequence is TGTGCCAGCAGCTTAAATGCCCCGGGACATGGAGAGACCCAGTACTTC.

The rearrangement uses TRBV28 and TRBJ2-7; 8 bases are a match to TRBD2. Germline CDR1 MDHEN, CDR2 SYDVKM. The CDR3 runs to 15 residues. V lost 8 bases, J lost 4 bases, and 13 bases stayed unmatched. This CDR3 is CASERTSGSLYEQYF. The CDR3 DNA sequence: TGTGCCAGCGAGAGAACAAGCGGGAGTTTGTACGAGCAGTACTTC.

The rearrangement links TRBV25-1 to TRBJ2-5; D perhaps matches TRBD1 (6 bases). Germline V CDR1 and CDR2: MGHDK, SYGVNS. The CDR3 extends over 13 amino acids. V shed 3 bases and J shed 1 base, with 6 bases lying between them. Written as DNA, the CDR3 is TGTGCCAGCAGTGAGACAGGCCAAGAGACCCAGTACTTC. It yields the protein CASSETGQETQYF.

This clone has a handful of counts. This chain uses TRBV10-3 with TRBJ2-7; the D gene is possibly TRBD1 (6 bases). Trimming took off 5 bases at V and 0 bases at J, with 14 bases between the two ends. Germline CDR1 reads ENHRY; CDR2 reads SYGVKD. The CDR3 extends over 15 amino acids. Here the CDR3 reads CAISKDRTSSYEQYF. The CDR3 nucleotides read TGTGCCATCAGTAAGGACAGAACTTCCTCCTACGAGCAGTACTTC.

The chain uses TRBV11-2 and TRBJ2-6; D might be TRBD1 (5 bases). Trimming removed 5 bases from V and 1 base from J, with 15 bases in between. The length of the CDR3 is 17 residues. CDR1 is SGHAT and CDR2 is FQNNGV in the germline V gene. As DNA, the CDR3 is TGTGCCAGCAGCCCAGGGCCCGGGCAATCTGGGGCCAACGTCCTGACTTTC. It translates to CASSPGPGQSGANVLTF.